This T cell receptor beta chain was obtained from a study of T cells in tuberculosis. Study overall: T cells were selected with CD1B tetramers loaded with glucose monomycolate.

This clone was counted only a few times. No alpha-beta pairing information exists for these sequences. Clones were sequenced by immunoSEQ multiplex PCR, and TCRdb holds only the in-frame ones, with some missing. Seen here are roughly 92,000 clones, roughly 93% observed once, and the top ten hold less than 2.5%. The junction had 9 bases not matched to a gene; V was cut back by 7 bases and J by 4 bases. Germline values: CDR1 MNHNS, CDR2 SASEGT. The length of the CDR3 is 14 residues. Cells were sorted from thawed PBMC rested overnight and stained with GMM-loaded CD1B tetramer, viability dye and anti-CD3. The CD1B tetramers carried C32 glucose monomycolate purified from Rhodococcus equi. PBMC for tetramer sorting were first depleted of CD14-expressing monocytes. Each donor contributed 75,000 to 100,000 sorted tetramer-negative cells.

The receptor comes from an adult woman with latent tuberculosis. Sequencing was performed on CD1b-GMM tetramer-negative cells sorted from PBMCs. V and J are TRBV6-1 and TRBJ1-1; 7 bases are shared with TRBD1. The CDR3 reads CASKTRGQGTEAFF. The CDR3 DNA reads TGTGCCAGCAAAACAAGGGGGCAGGGCACTGAAGCTTTCTTT.